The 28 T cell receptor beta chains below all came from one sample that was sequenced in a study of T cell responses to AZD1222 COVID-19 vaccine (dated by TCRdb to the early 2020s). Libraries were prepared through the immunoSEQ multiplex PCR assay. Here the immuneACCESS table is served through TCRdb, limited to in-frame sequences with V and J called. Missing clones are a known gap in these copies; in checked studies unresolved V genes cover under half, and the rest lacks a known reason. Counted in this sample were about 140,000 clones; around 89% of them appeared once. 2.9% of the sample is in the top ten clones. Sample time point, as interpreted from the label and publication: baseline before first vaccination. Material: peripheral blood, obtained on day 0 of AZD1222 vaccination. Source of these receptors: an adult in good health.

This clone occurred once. The CDR3 DNA sequence: TGTGCCAGCAGTATTGGGGCCAACGTCCTGACTTTC. Residues: CASSIGANVLTF. The V gene is TRBV5-6, the J gene TRBJ2-6; D is uncertain. V dropped 5 bases and J dropped 3 bases, with 3 bases sitting between them. The CDR3 extends over 12 amino acids. Germline V lookup: CDR1 SGHDT, CDR2 YYEEEE.

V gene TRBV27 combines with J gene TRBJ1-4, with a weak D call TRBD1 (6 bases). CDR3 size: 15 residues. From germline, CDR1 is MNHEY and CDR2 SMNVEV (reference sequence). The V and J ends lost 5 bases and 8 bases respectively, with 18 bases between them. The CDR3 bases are TGTGCCAGCAGTCGGGGGCTTTCCCCTTGGGAAAAACTGTTTTTT. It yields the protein CASSRGLSPWEKLFF.

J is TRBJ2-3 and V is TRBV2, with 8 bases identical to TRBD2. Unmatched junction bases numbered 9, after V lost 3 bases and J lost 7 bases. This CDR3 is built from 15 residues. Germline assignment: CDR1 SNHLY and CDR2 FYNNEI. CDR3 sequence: CASSEISGVRYTQYF. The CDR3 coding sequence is TGTGCCAGCAGTGAGATTAGCGGGGTTCGATATACGCAGTATTTT.

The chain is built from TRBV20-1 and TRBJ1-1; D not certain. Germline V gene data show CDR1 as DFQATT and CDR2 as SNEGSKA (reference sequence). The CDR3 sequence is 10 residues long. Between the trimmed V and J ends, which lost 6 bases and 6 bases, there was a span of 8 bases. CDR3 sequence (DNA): TGCAGTGCCGTTGAGGCTGAAGCTTTCTTT. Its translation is CSAVEAEAFF.

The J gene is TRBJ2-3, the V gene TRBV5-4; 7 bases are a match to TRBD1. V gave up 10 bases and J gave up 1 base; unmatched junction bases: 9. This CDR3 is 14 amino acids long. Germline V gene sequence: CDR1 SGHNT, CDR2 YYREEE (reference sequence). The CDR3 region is CAATKDRGTDTQYF. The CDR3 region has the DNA TGTGCCGCGACGAAAGACAGGGGCACAGATACGCAGTATTTT.

The CDR3 DNA sequence: TGTGCCAGCAGCCCTTCAGTAGGAGATTCGAGGAAAAATGAGCAGTTCTTC. Encoded protein: CASSPSVGDSRKNEQFF. This chain connects TRBV9 to TRBJ2-1; D uncertain. This CDR3 region has 17 residues. Germline CDR1 and CDR2: SGDLS and YYNGEE. Trimming left V 4 bases short and J 7 bases short, with 24 bases between. The variable domain in full, with the rest retrieved from reference TRBV9 and TRBJ2-1, is DSGVTQTPKHLITATGQRVTLRCSPRSGDLSVYWYQQSLDQGLQFLIQYYNGEERAKGNILERFSAQQFPDLHSELNLSSLELGDSALYFCASSPSVGDSRKNEQFFGPGTRLTVL.

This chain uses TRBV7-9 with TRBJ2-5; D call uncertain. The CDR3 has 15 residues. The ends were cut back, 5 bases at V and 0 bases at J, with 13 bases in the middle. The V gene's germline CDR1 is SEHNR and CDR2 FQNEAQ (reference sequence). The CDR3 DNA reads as TGTGCCAGCAGCCTTGCGAGCTCATACCAAGAGACCCAGTACTTC. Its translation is CASSLASSYQETQYF.

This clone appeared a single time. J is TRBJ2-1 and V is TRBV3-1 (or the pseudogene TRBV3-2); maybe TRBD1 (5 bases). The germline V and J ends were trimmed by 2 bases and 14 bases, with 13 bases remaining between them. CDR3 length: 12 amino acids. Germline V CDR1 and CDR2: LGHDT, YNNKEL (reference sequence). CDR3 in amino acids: CASSQLGSQEFF. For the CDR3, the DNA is TGTGCCAGCAGCCAATTGGGTTCACAGGAGTTCTTC.

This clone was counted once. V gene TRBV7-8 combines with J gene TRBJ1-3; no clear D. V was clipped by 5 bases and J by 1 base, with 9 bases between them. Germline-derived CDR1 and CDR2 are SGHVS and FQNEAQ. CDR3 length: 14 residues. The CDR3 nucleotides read TGTGCCAGCAGCCCATCAGTTTCTGGAAACACCATATATTTT. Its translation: CASSPSVSGNTIYF.

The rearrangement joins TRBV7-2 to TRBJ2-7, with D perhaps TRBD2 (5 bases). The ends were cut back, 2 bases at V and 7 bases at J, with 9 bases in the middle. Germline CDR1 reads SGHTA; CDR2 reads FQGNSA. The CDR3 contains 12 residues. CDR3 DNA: TGTGCCAGCAGCTTATTAGCGAGAGAGCAGTACTTC. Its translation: CASSLLAREQYF.

CDR3 DNA sequence: TGTGCCAGCAGTTACTCGGCCGGTGCTGGAAACACCATATATTTT. This gives the protein CASSYSAGAGNTIYF. The gene calls are TRBV6-6 and TRBJ1-3; the D is unclear. Looked up from germline, CDR1 is MNHNY and CDR2 is SVGAGI (reference sequence). V dropped 0 bases and J dropped 2 bases, with 8 bases sitting between them. This CDR3 is built from 15 residues.

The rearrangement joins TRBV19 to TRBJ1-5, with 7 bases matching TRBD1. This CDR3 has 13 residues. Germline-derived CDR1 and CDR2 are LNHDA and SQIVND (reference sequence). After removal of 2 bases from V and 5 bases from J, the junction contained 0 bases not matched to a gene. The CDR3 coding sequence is TGTGCCAGTAGTATACAGGGGGATCAGCCCCAGCATTTT. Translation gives CASSIQGDQPQHF.

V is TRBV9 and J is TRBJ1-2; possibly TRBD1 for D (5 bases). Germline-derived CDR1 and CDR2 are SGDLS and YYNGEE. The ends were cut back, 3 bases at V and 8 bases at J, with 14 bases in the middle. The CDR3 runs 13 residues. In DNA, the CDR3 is TGTGCCAGCAGCGAGGGGTCGAGGGGAGGCTACACCTTC. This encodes CASSEGSRGGYTF.

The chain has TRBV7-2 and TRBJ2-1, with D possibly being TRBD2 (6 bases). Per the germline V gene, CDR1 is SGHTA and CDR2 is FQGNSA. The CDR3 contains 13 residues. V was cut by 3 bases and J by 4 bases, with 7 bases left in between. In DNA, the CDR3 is TGTGCCAGCAGCTTGGGACTGTACAATGAGCAGTTCTTC. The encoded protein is CASSLGLYNEQFF.

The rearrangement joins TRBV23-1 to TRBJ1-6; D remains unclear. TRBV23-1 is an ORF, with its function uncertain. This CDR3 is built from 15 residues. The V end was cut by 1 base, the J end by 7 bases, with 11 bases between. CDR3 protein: CASSQYKVCNSPLHF. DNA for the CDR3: TGCGCCAGCAGTCAATATAAGGTGTGCAATTCACCCCTCCACTTT.

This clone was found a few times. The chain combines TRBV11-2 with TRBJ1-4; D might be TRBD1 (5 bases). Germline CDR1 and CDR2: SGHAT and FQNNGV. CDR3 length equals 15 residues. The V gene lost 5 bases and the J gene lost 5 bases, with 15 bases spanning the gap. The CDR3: CASSPRQKENEKLFF. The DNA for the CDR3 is TGTGCCAGCAGCCCCAGACAGAAAGAAAATGAAAAACTGTTTTTT.

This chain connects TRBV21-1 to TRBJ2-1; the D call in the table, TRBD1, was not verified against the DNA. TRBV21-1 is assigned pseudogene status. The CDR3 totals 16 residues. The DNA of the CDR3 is TGTGCCAGCAGCAAAGGGAGGGGACAGGGCTACAATGAGCAGTTCTTC. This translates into CASSKGRGQGYNEQFF.

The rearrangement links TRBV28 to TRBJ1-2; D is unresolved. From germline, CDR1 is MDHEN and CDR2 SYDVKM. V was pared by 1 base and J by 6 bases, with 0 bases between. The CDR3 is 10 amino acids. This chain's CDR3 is CASSLYGYTF. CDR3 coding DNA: TGTGCCAGCAGTTTATATGGCTACACCTTC.

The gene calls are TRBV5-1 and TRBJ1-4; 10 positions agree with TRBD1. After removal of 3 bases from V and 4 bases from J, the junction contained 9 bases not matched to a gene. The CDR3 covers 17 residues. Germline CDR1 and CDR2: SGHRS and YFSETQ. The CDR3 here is CASSYPSTGGLNEKLFF. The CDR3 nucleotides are TGCGCCAGCAGCTACCCCTCGACAGGGGGCCTTAATGAAAAACTGTTTTTT.

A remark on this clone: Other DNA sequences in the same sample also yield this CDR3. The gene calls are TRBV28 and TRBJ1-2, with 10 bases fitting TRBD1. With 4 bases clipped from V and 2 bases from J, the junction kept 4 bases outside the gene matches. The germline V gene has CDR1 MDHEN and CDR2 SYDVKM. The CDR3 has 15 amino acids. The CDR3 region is CASSSGQGRNYGYTF. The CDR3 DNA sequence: TGTGCCAGCAGTTCGGGACAGGGGCGCAACTATGGCTACACCTTC.

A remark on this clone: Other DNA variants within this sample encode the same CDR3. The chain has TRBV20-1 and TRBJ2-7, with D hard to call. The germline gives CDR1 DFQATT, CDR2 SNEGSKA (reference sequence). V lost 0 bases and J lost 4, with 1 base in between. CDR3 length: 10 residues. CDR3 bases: TGCAGTGCTAGAGATTACGAGCAGTACTTC. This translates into CSARDYEQYF.

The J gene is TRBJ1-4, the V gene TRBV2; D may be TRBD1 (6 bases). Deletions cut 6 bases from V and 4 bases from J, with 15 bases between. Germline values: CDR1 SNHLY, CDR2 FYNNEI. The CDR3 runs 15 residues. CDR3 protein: CASRPRGQLNEKLFF. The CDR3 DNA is TGTGCCAGCAGGCCACGGGGGCAGCTTAATGAAAAACTGTTTTTT.

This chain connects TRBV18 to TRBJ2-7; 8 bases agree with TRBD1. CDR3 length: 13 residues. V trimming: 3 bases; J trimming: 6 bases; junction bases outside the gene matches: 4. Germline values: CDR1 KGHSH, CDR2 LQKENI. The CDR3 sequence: CASSPGTGGEQYF. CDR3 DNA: TGTGCCAGCTCACCTGGGACAGGTGGCGAGCAGTACTTC.

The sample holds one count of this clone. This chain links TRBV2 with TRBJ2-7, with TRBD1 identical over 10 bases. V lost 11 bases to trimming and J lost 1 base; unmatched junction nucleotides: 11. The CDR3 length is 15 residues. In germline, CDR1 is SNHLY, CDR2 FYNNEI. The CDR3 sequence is CARRDRGESSYEQYF. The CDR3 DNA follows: TGTGCCCGCCGGGACAGGGGCGAGTCTTCCTACGAGCAGTACTTC.

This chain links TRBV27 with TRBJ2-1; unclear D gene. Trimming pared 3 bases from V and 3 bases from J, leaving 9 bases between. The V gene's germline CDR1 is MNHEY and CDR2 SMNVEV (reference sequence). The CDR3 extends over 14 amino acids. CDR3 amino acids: CASSFPGGYNEQFF. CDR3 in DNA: TGTGCCAGCAGTTTCCCCGGTGGCTACAATGAGCAGTTCTTC.

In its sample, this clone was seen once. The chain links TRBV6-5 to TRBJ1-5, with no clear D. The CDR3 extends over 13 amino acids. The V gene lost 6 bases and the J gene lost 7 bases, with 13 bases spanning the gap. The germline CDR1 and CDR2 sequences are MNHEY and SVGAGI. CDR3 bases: TGTGCCAGCAGACACGCGACGAGGCAGCCCCAGCATTTT. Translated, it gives CASRHATRQPQHF.

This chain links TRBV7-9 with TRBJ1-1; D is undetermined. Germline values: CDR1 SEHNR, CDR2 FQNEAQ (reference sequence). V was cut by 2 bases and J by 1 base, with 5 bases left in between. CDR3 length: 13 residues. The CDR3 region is CASSLSGNTEAFF. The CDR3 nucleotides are TGTGCCAGCAGCTTATCCGGGAACACTGAAGCTTTCTTT.

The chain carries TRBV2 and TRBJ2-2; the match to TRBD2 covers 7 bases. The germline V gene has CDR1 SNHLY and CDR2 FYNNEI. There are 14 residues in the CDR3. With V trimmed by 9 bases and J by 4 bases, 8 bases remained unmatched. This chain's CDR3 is CASQSGVRTGELFF. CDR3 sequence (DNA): TGTGCCAGTCAGAGCGGGGTTCGCACCGGGGAGCTGTTTTTT.